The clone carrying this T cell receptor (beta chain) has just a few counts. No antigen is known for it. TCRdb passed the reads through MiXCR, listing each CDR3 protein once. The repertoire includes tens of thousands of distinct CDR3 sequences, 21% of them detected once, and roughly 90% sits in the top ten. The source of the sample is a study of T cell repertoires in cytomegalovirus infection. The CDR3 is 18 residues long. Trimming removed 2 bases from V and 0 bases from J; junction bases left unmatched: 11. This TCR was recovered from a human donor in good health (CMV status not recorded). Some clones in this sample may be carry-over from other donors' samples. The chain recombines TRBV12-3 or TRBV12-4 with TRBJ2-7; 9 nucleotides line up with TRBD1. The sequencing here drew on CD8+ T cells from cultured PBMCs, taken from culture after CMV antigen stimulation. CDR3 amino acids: CASSLKKQGAWSSYEQYF. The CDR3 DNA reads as TGTGCCAGCAGTTTAAAGAAACAGGGGGCATGGAGCTCCTACGAGCAGTACTTC.